These 27 T cell receptor beta chains were sequenced from one sample in a study of CD8 T cells in ankylosing spondylitis. TCRdb reprocessed the 5' RACE reads with MiXCR, giving one entry per CDR3 protein. Among about 240,000 distinct CDR3 sequences listed, roughly 8.6% were seen once. Specimen: blood, either unsorted or a sorted T cell fraction (not recorded which). The receptors shown here come from a male donor with ankylosing spondylitis or in good health (not recorded which).

There are many counts of this clonotype. The chain employs TRBV20-1 and TRBJ1-2; D is uncertain. The germline gives CDR1 DFQATT, CDR2 SNEGSKA (reference sequence). The CDR3 runs to 13 residues. V was clipped by 1 base and J by 2 bases, with 8 bases between them. The CDR3 DNA follows: TGCAGTGCTAGAGTCGCAGGCAACTATGGCTACACCTTC. Encoded protein: CSARVAGNYGYTF.

This clonotype has at least ten counts. The genes are TRBV4-1 and TRBJ2-7; D unclear. The CDR3 contains 16 residues. Trimming pared 0 bases from V and 2 bases from J, leaving 14 bases between. The germline V gene encodes CDR1 MGHRA and CDR2 YSYEKL. CDR3 in amino acids: CASSQDEGVLTYEQYF. In DNA, the CDR3 is TGCGCCAGCAGCCAAGACGAAGGAGTCTTAACCTACGAGCAGTACTTC.

In this sample, this clonotype turned up many times. This rearrangement joins TRBV5-6 to TRBJ2-5; perhaps TRBD2 as D (6 bases). Trimming removed 2 bases from V and 3 bases from J, with 8 bases in between. Per germline, CDR1 SGHDT and CDR2 YYEEEE. The CDR3 consists of 13 residues. The CDR3 sequence is CASSFRTKETQYF. Written as DNA, the CDR3 is TGTGCCAGCAGCTTCCGGACTAAAGAGACCCAGTACTTC.

This clonotype was picked up many times. V is TRBV20-1 and J is TRBJ2-1; TRBD2 matches 14 bases. The ends lost 6 bases at V and 12 bases at J; junction bases unmatched: 19. There are 17 residues in the CDR3. Germline V gene sequence: CDR1 DFQATT, CDR2 SNEGSKA (reference sequence). Here the CDR3 DNA reads TGCAGTGCCGGGACTAGCGGGAGTTCGTCGGGATTCAGGTGGCAGTTCTTC. Protein: CSAGTSGSSSGFRWQFF.

This clonotype was seen at least ten times. The rearrangement uses TRBV12-3 or TRBV12-4 and TRBJ2-7; 9 bases align to TRBD1. With 6 bases clipped from V and 5 bases from J, the junction kept 5 bases outside the gene matches. This CDR3 has 13 residues. The CDR3 loop is CASSLQGAHEQYF. In nucleotides, the CDR3 is TGTGCCAGCAGCCTACAGGGGGCCCACGAGCAGTACTTC.

This clonotype was picked up many times. The CDR3 DNA reads TGTGCCAGCAGCTTAACTCCGATCTGGCGGAACACTGAAGCTTTCTTT. Its protein is CASSLTPIWRNTEAFF. The chain employs TRBV7-3 and TRBJ1-1; D gene ambiguous. CDR1 is SGHTA and CDR2 is FQGTGA in the germline V gene. The V gene lost 0 bases and the J gene lost 1 base, with 12 bases spanning the gap. This CDR3 contains 16 residues.

The chain joins TRBV7-9 to TRBJ2-7; weak D call: TRBD1 (5 bases). Trimming took off 3 bases at V and 6 bases at J, with 12 bases between the two ends. The germline V gene encodes CDR1 SEHNR and CDR2 FQNEAQ (reference sequence). The CDR3 extends over 13 amino acids. CDR3 DNA: TGTGCCAGCAGCTTGGCCCAGGGTCTCGAGCAGTACTTC. Encoded protein: CASSLAQGLEQYF.

The table lists this clonotype with many counts. V and J are TRBV29-1 and TRBJ2-3; D is perhaps TRBD2 (5 bases). V lost 5 bases and J lost 3, with 21 bases in between. Germline CDR1 SQVTM, CDR2 ANQGSEA. The CDR3 has 16 residues. CDR3 sequence: CSVLGPRAGGTDTQYF. The CDR3 nucleotides are TGCAGCGTTTTAGGGCCCCGGGCAGGAGGTACAGATACGCAGTATTTT.

This clonotype showed up many times. The genes are TRBV20-1 and TRBJ2-3, with unresolved D. Trimming took 1 base from V and 8 from J, leaving 16 bases between them. Germline V CDR1 and CDR2: DFQATT, SNEGSKA (reference sequence). The CDR3 runs 14 residues. CDR3 DNA: TGCAGTGCTAGAGTTGGAGCGTCGGAAGGTACGCAGTATTTT. This translates into CSARVGASEGTQYF.

This clonotype has ten or more counts. This chain uses TRBV20-1 with TRBJ2-1; D ambiguous. Germline loops: CDR1 DFQATT, CDR2 SNEGSKA (reference sequence). CDR3 size: 13 residues. Trimming cost V 4 bases and J 5 bases, with 12 bases left between them. The CDR3 nucleotides are TGCAGTGCTATTATTGGCGGTCACAATGAGCAGTTCTTC. Residues: CSAIIGGHNEQFF.

The chain couples TRBV27 to TRBJ1-2; the D gene is possibly TRBD1 (5 bases). CDR1 and CDR2 from the germline V gene are MNHEY and SMNVEV (reference sequence). The CDR3 is made up of 13 amino acids. Between the trimmed V and J ends, which lost 3 bases and 3 bases, there was a span of 8 bases. This CDR3 reads CASSFRGHYGYTF. CDR3 coding DNA: TGTGCCAGCAGTTTCCGGGGCCACTATGGCTACACCTTC.

In this sample, this clonotype turned up many times. The gene calls are TRBV5-1 and TRBJ2-7; 7 bases line up with TRBD1. CDR1 and CDR2 (germline): SGHRS, YFSETQ. The CDR3 is 14 amino acids. The ends lost 0 bases at V and 0 bases at J; junction bases unmatched: 0. The CDR3 loop is CASSLGDSSYEQYF. CDR3 DNA: TGCGCCAGCAGCTTGGGGGACAGCTCCTACGAGCAGTACTTC. Variable domain in full (rest from reference TRBV5-1 and TRBJ2-7): KAGVTQTPRYLIKTRGQQVTLSCSPISGHRSVSWYQQTPGQGLQFLFEYFSETQRNKGNFPGRFSGRQFSNSRSEMNVSTLELGDSALYLCASSLGDSSYEQYFGPGTRLTVT.

This clonotype was seen at least ten times. This rearrangement joins TRBV7-3 to TRBJ1-1, with D possibly being TRBD1 (5 bases). The ends were cut back, 6 bases at V and 1 base at J, with 9 bases in the middle. This CDR3 is 13 amino acids long. The germline V gene has CDR1 SGHTA and CDR2 FQGTGA. The CDR3 nucleotides are TGTGCCAGCAGATCGCAGGGGAACACTGAAGCTTTCTTT. This sequence encodes CASRSQGNTEAFF. Drawing the rest from reference TRBV7-3 and TRBJ1-1, the complete variable domain is GAGVSQTPSNKVTEKGKYVELRCDPISGHTALYWYRQSLGQGPEFLIYFQGTGAADDSGLPNDRFFAVRPEGSVSTLKIQRTERGDSAVYLCASRSQGNTEAFFGQGTRLTVV.

This clonotype was counted ten times or more. The rearrangement links TRBV7-2 to TRBJ1-6, with D unclear. The CDR3 is made up of 13 amino acids. CDR1 and CDR2 from the germline V gene are SGHTA and FQGNSA. V was clipped by 3 bases and J by 4 bases, with 4 bases between them. CDR3 DNA sequence: TGTGCCAGCAGCTTGGCTTATAATTCACCCCTCCACTTT. Encoded protein: CASSLAYNSPLHF.

The J gene is TRBJ2-1, the V gene TRBV7-2; D not certain. V was trimmed by 5 bases and J by 10 bases, leaving 9 bases between them. CDR1 and CDR2 (germline): SGHTA, FQGNSA. The CDR3 runs 11 residues. The CDR3: CASSNGPEQFF. CDR3 sequence (DNA): TGTGCCAGCAGCAACGGGCCAGAGCAGTTCTTC.

This clonotype was found once. A much larger clone lies a single base off, so this may be a read error. V is TRBV29-1 and J is TRBJ2-7, with D possibly being TRBD1 (5 bases). Trimming stripped 6 bases from V and 2 bases from J, with 11 bases between. The germline CDR1 and CDR2 sequences are SQVTM and ANQGSEA. There are 12 residues in the CDR3. CDR3 residues: CSVWTSTYEQYF. The DNA for the CDR3 is TGCAGCGTGTGGACAAGCACCTACGAGCAGTACTTC.

The CDR3 spells CAIRTGFEQYF. The CDR3 nucleotides read TGTGCCATCCGGACAGGGTTCGAGCAGTACTTC. The J gene is TRBJ2-7, the V gene TRBV10-3; 8 bases match TRBD1. The CDR3 sequence is 11 residues long. Trimming took 8 bases from V and 6 from J; bases not matched to a gene: 3. Germline V gene data show CDR1 as ENHRY and CDR2 as SYGVKD.

This clonotype appeared many times. The V and J genes are TRBV7-2 and TRBJ2-1; the D call may be TRBD1 or TRBD2 (5 bases each). The CDR3 covers 15 residues. Trimming took 3 bases from V and 8 from J, leaving 17 bases between them. Germline CDR1 and CDR2: SGHTA and FQGNSA. CDR3 in amino acids: CASSFWGSPDHEQFF. CDR3 sequence (DNA): TGTGCCAGCAGCTTTTGGGGGTCCCCCGACCATGAGCAGTTCTTC.

This clonotype was seen ten or more times. J is TRBJ1-1 and V is TRBV4-1; perhaps TRBD1 as D (5 bases). Per germline, CDR1 MGHRA and CDR2 YSYEKL. V dropped 4 bases and J dropped 7 bases, with 13 bases sitting between them. There are 13 residues in the CDR3. The CDR3 reads CASSPGDGREAFF. The CDR3 DNA reads TGCGCCAGCAGCCCCGGGGACGGGCGTGAAGCTTTCTTT.

This clonotype was detected ten times or more. The rearrangement joins TRBV5-1 to TRBJ1-1; perhaps TRBD1 as D (5 bases). Germline CDR1 SGHRS, CDR2 YFSETQ. V was shortened by 3 bases and J by 4 bases, with 16 bases between the two germline ends. The CDR3 runs to 15 residues. The CDR3: CASSSAVAQGTEAFF. CDR3 bases: TGCGCCAGCAGCTCCGCTGTGGCGCAGGGCACTGAAGCTTTCTTT.

The chain has TRBV13 and TRBJ1-6; maybe TRBD1 (5 bases). V was cut by 2 bases and J by 9 bases, with 8 bases left in between. This CDR3 is built from 13 residues. Germline CDR1 and CDR2: PRHDT and FYEKMQ (reference sequence). The CDR3 reads CASSLQGASPLHF. The CDR3 coding sequence is TGTGCCAGCAGCTTACAAGGGGCTTCACCCCTCCACTTT.

This clonotype was observed a few times. V usage is TRBV4-2 and J usage is TRBJ1-3, with D maybe TRBD1 (6 bases). The CDR3 has 20 residues. Germline V gene lookup returns CDR1 LGHNA and CDR2 YNFKEQ. Trimming shortened V by 0 bases and J by 0 bases, and 21 bases separated the two germline ends. The CDR3 sequence is CASSQDWGEGVLHSGNTIYF. Written as DNA, the CDR3 is TGTGCCAGCAGCCAAGATTGGGGAGAGGGGGTCCTACACTCTGGAAACACCATATATTTT.

This clonotype has a count of ten or more. One end of the junction varies from germline; a read error may be responsible. The V call is TRBV29-1, the J call TRBJ2-1; 11 positions match TRBD2. The CDR3 length is 15 residues. Per germline, CDR1 SQVTM and CDR2 ANQGSEA. The CDR3 region has the DNA TGCAGCGTCGAAGGGACTAGCGGCAACTACAATGAGCAGTTCTTC. This encodes CSVEGTSGNYNEQFF.

This clonotype was seen at least ten times. CDR3: CASSAEVYNSPLHF. Written as DNA, the CDR3 is TGTGCCAGCAGCGCCGAGGTTTATAATTCACCCCTCCACTTT. The V and J genes are TRBV9 and TRBJ1-6; D ambiguous. V was cut by 3 bases and J by 4 bases, with 8 bases left in between. Per germline, CDR1 SGDLS and CDR2 YYNGEE. The CDR3 is made up of 14 amino acids.

At least ten counts were recorded for this clonotype. The CDR3 region has the DNA TGTGCCATCAGTGAGTGGCAACACTCCTACGAGCAGTACTTC. Protein: CAISEWQHSYEQYF. The chain uses TRBV10-3 and TRBJ2-7, with D hard to call. In germline, CDR1 is ENHRY, CDR2 SYGVKD. The CDR3 has 14 amino acids. V dropped 1 base and J dropped 0 bases, with 7 bases sitting between them.

The V gene is TRBV7-2, the J gene TRBJ1-2; 9 bases are a match to TRBD1. V gave up 5 bases and J gave up 4 bases; unmatched junction bases: 2. Per germline, CDR1 SGHTA and CDR2 FQGNSA. The CDR3 totals 13 residues. In DNA, the CDR3 is TGTGCCAGCAGCGTGGGACAGGGCTATGGCTACACCTTC. It codes for CASSVGQGYGYTF.

The CDR3 nucleotides read TGTGCCAGCAGCCCGGGACAGGAGATTTACGAGCAGTACTTC. It is translated as CASSPGQEIYEQYF. The V call is TRBV12-3 or TRBV12-4, the J call TRBJ2-7; TRBD1 agrees at 8 bases. This CDR3 has 14 residues. Trimming removed 6 bases from V and 4 bases from J; junction bases left unmatched: 8.